The 32 T cell receptor beta chains presented below share a single source sample, sequenced in a study of blood T cell repertoires in COVID-19. Profiled with immunoSEQ multiplex PCR; TCRdb holds only in-frame clones, not every one. Here the sample spans approximately 220,000 clones, 75% to 90% being singletons. Sample: peripheral blood. These receptors originate from a man between 40 and 49 years old with acute or convalescent COVID-19.

This clone has just one count. The V and J genes are TRBV5-4 and TRBJ2-3; D unresolved. This CDR3 comprises 14 residues. From germline, CDR1 is SGHNT and CDR2 YYREEE (reference sequence). The germline V and J ends were trimmed by 2 bases and 2 bases, with 9 bases remaining between them. CDR3 in amino acids: CASSFRDNTDTQYF. The CDR3, as DNA: TGTGCCAGCAGCTTCCGAGACAACACAGATACGCAGTATTTT.

This sequence joins TRBV7-3 and TRBJ2-5, with D possibly TRBD1 on 5 matching bases. V was shortened by 3 bases and J by 5 bases, with 7 bases between the two germline ends. Per germline, CDR1 SGHTA and CDR2 FQGTGA. This CDR3 has 12 amino acids. The CDR3 region has the DNA TGTGCCAGCAGCTTTAAGGGGGAGACCCAGTACTTC. Translated: CASSFKGETQYF.

This chain connects TRBV18 to TRBJ2-2; D unclear. Germline CDR1 and CDR2: KGHSH and LQKENI. The CDR3 length is 14 residues. Trimming left V 5 bases short and J 9 bases short, with 16 bases between. The DNA of the CDR3 is TGTGCCAGCTCAACCTCCTCTAGTTTCCGGGAGCTGTTTTTT. This sequence encodes CASSTSSSFRELFF.

The rearrangement uses TRBV19 and TRBJ1-1; possibly TRBD1 for D (5 bases). V lost 4 bases and J lost 4, with 13 bases in between. Germline V lookup: CDR1 LNHDA, CDR2 SQIVND (reference sequence). The CDR3 sequence is 14 residues long. The CDR3 coding sequence is TGTGCCAGTAGTACCGGGACGGGAGTCACTGAAGCTTTCTTT. Translation gives CASSTGTGVTEAFF.

This chain uses TRBV5-4 with TRBJ2-3; 11 bases are a match to TRBD2. Looked up from germline, CDR1 is SGHNT and CDR2 is YYREEE (reference sequence). V was pared by 1 base and J by 5 bases, with 15 bases of the junction left unmatched. The CDR3 totals 19 residues. This CDR3 is CASSLRSRALAGGRDTQYF. The CDR3 coding sequence is TGTGCCAGCAGCTTGAGATCCCGGGCGCTAGCGGGAGGCAGAGATACGCAGTATTTT. Combining the CDR3 with reference TRBV5-4 and TRBJ2-3 gives the whole variable domain ETGVTQSPTHLIKTRGQQVTLRCSSQSGHNTVSWYQQALGQGPQFIFQYYREEENGRGNFPPRFSGLQFPNYSSELNVNALELDDSALYLCASSLRSRALAGGRDTQYFGPGTRLTVL.

This chain uses TRBV6-2 or TRBV6-3 with TRBJ2-3, with D possibly TRBD1 on 5 matching bases. Germline V gene data show CDR1 as MNHEY and CDR2 as SVGEGT. Trimming took 1 base from V and 0 from J, leaving 8 bases between them. The CDR3 has 15 amino acids. The CDR3, as DNA: TGTGCCAGCAGTTACTTGTGGGGCAGCACAGATACGCAGTATTTT. Translated, it gives CASSYLWGSTDTQYF.

This clone has only a few counts. The CDR3 DNA is TGTGCCAGCAGCGGCGGACAGGGGGCATTCGAAGCTTTCTTT. It translates to CASSGGQGAFEAFF. V and J are TRBV9 and TRBJ1-1; TRBD1 aligns across 11 bases. V lost 3 bases, J lost 8 bases, and 6 bases stayed unmatched. Per the germline V gene, CDR1 is SGDLS and CDR2 is YYNGEE. CDR3 size: 14 residues.

This clone appeared a few times. The V call is TRBV4-1, the J call TRBJ2-7; D gene ambiguous. Germline assignment: CDR1 MGHRA and CDR2 YSYEKL. Trimming removed 2 bases at V and 2 bases at J, with 16 bases between. The CDR3 is 16 amino acids. The CDR3 nucleotides are TGCGCCAGCAGCCAAAAAGGCGGAAGCCCTACCTACGAGCAGTACTTC. Encoded protein: CASSQKGGSPTYEQYF.

This chain joins TRBV7-6 and TRBJ2-7; 10 nucleotides line up with TRBD2. With V trimmed by 3 bases and J by 5 bases, 16 bases remained unmatched. The CDR3 contains 18 residues. The V gene's germline CDR1 is SGHVS and CDR2 FNYEAQ. The CDR3 DNA is TGTGCCAGCAGCTTTTCGCTGGATGGCAGCGGGAGGGTAGACGAGCAGTACTTC. This encodes CASSFSLDGSGRVDEQYF.

This chain uses TRBV6-5 with TRBJ2-5; 10 bases agree with TRBD2. CDR1 is MNHEY and CDR2 is SVGAGI in the germline V gene. V was pared by 0 bases and J by 4 bases, with 5 bases of the junction left unmatched. This CDR3 has 16 amino acids. CDR3 sequence reads: CASSYSSGRARETQYF. DNA for the CDR3: TGTGCCAGCAGTTACTCAAGCGGGAGGGCCCGAGAGACCCAGTACTTC.

This clone was observed a single time. J is TRBJ1-1 and V is TRBV6-1; D possibly corresponds to TRBD1 (6 bases). Trimming stripped 2 bases from V and 6 bases from J, with 16 bases between. This CDR3 spans 15 amino acids. The germline V gene has CDR1 MNHNS and CDR2 SASEGT. The CDR3 is CASSERGGVSSEAFF. DNA for the CDR3: TGTGCCAGCAGTGAAAGGGGGGGGGTTAGTTCTGAAGCTTTCTTT.

The gene calls are TRBV19 and TRBJ1-1; D not certain. There are 15 residues in the CDR3. Deletions cut 5 bases from V and 1 base from J, with 14 bases between. Germline-derived CDR1 and CDR2 are LNHDA and SQIVND (reference sequence). The CDR3 bases are TGTGCCAGTAGTCCGTCAAGTGCAGAGAACACTGAAGCTTTCTTT. It yields the protein CASSPSSAENTEAFF.

The chain combines TRBV5-1 with TRBJ1-4, with D perhaps matching TRBD1 (6 bases). CDR1 is SGHRS and CDR2 is YFSETQ in the germline V gene. The CDR3 runs to 15 residues. V lost 2 bases, J lost 3 bases, and 11 bases lay in between. The CDR3 loop is CASSFTSGANEKLFF. The CDR3 coding sequence is TGCGCCAGCAGCTTTACTTCAGGGGCTAATGAAAAACTGTTTTTT.

J is TRBJ2-7 and V is TRBV7-8; D remains ambiguous. From germline, CDR1 is SGHVS and CDR2 FQNEAQ. The CDR3 sequence is 14 residues long. V lost 8 bases to trimming and J lost 4 bases, with 18 bases between them. The CDR3 protein is CASRNHEHIYEQYF. CDR3 nucleotide sequence: TGTGCCAGCCGAAACCACGAGCATATATACGAGCAGTACTTC. The variable domain in full, completed from reference TRBV7-8 and TRBJ2-7, reads GAGVSQSPRYKVAKRGQDVALRCDPISGHVSLFWYQQALGQGPEFLTYFQNEAQLDKSGLPSDRFFAERPEGSVSTLKIQRTQQEDSAVYLCASRNHEHIYEQYFGPGTRLTVT.

For this clone: One junction end does not reproduce the germline sequence, and a read error may be involved. The chain recombines TRBV9 with TRBJ2-7, with 8 bases that match TRBD1. Per germline, CDR1 SGDLS and CDR2 YYNGEE. The CDR3 is made up of 11 amino acids. CDR3 bases: TGTGCCAGCAGCGGGTGGACAGGGTACAACTTC. Protein: CASSGWTGYNF.

The chain uses TRBV5-4 and TRBJ1-3, with a weak D call TRBD1 (5 bases). The CDR3 runs 17 residues. Germline V gene data show CDR1 as SGHNT and CDR2 as YYREEE (reference sequence). Trimming cost V 4 bases and J 0 bases, with 17 bases left between them. CDR3 bases: TGTGCCAGCAGCGATCGGGGGGGTCCCACCTCTGGAAACACCATATATTTT. This encodes CASSDRGGPTSGNTIYF.

The chain recombines TRBV28 with TRBJ1-4; possible D gene TRBD1, 5 bases. CDR3 size: 16 residues. V shed 2 bases and J shed 0 bases, with 10 bases lying between them. Germline loops: CDR1 MDHEN, CDR2 SYDVKM. CDR3 residues: CASSLRGTTTNEKLFF. Here the CDR3 DNA reads TGTGCCAGCAGTTTAAGGGGCACCACAACTAATGAAAAACTGTTTTTT.

DNA of the CDR3: TGCGCCAGCAGCGTACGACTAGCGGAGACAGATACGCAGTATTTT. Its protein is CASSVRLAETDTQYF. The chain carries TRBV4-1 and TRBJ2-3, with 9 bases that match TRBD2. With 5 bases clipped from V and 3 bases from J, the junction kept 6 bases outside the gene matches. This CDR3 region has 15 residues. Germline V gives CDR1 MGHRA, CDR2 YSYEKL.

V and J are TRBV4-1 and TRBJ1-4, with a tentative D call TRBD1 (6 bases). The V end was cut by 6 bases, the J end by 7 bases, with 15 bases between. This CDR3 is built from 14 residues. Germline CDR1 and CDR2: MGHRA and YSYEKL. CDR3 coding DNA: TGCGCCAGCAGTGGGGGGGCTGTGGTTGAAAAACTGTTTTTT. Its protein is CASSGGAVVEKLFF.

This chain joins TRBV5-1 and TRBJ1-2, with D possibly being TRBD1 (6 bases). Germline-derived CDR1 and CDR2 are SGHRS and YFSETQ. This CDR3 comprises 13 residues. V lost 0 bases and J lost 6, with 9 bases in between. CDR3 nucleotides: TGCGCCAGCAGCTTGGGACAGGCGAATGGCTACACCTTC. This translates into CASSLGQANGYTF. Looking up the rest from reference TRBV5-1 and TRBJ1-2 gives the full variable domain: KAGVTQTPRYLIKTRGQQVTLSCSPISGHRSVSWYQQTPGQGLQFLFEYFSETQRNKGNFPGRFSGRQFSNSRSEMNVSTLELGDSALYLCASSLGQANGYTFGSGTRLTVV.

The rearrangement joins TRBV5-5 to TRBJ1-2; no definite D call. In germline, CDR1 is SGHKS, CDR2 YYEKEE (reference sequence). Trimming left V 4 bases short and J 2 bases short, with 9 bases between. The CDR3 extends over 13 amino acids. The CDR3 region is CASSLEGNYGYTF. The CDR3 DNA follows: TGTGCCAGCAGCCTTGAGGGAAACTATGGCTACACCTTC.

This chain uses TRBV9 with TRBJ1-5, with 7 nucleotides matching TRBD1. Germline V CDR1 and CDR2: SGDLS, YYNGEE. The length of the CDR3 is 14 residues. V lost 3 bases to trimming and J lost 0 bases; unmatched junction nucleotides: 0. The CDR3 protein is CASSGDSSNQPQHF. For the CDR3, the DNA is TGTGCCAGCAGCGGGGACAGTAGCAATCAGCCCCAGCATTTT.

This chain joins TRBV13 and TRBJ2-7, with a possible D match to TRBD2 (6 bases). Germline V lookup: CDR1 PRHDT, CDR2 FYEKMQ (reference sequence). This CDR3 spans 15 amino acids. The germline V and J ends were trimmed by 5 bases and 7 bases, with 21 bases remaining between them. In DNA, the CDR3 is TGTGCCAGCAGCCCCGCCGGGACTTCCAGTTGGGAGCAGTACTTC. Encoded protein: CASSPAGTSSWEQYF.

The V call is TRBV10-3, the J call TRBJ2-3; 11 nucleotides align to TRBD1. In germline, CDR1 is ENHRY, CDR2 SYGVKD. There are 13 residues in the CDR3. V dropped 10 bases and J dropped 4; count of bases not matched to a gene: 4. The CDR3 sequence: CATWTGGADTQYF. In nucleotides, the CDR3 is TGTGCCACCTGGACAGGGGGCGCAGATACGCAGTATTTT.

The gene calls are TRBV29-1 and TRBJ1-2, with 7 bases fitting TRBD1. The V gene's germline CDR1 is SQVTM and CDR2 ANQGSEA. V was clipped by 6 bases and J by 4 bases; unmatched bases: 11. CDR3 length: 14 residues. The CDR3 nucleotides read TGCAGCGTAGCATGGCAGGGGGACCTCTATGGCTACACCTTC. Protein: CSVAWQGDLYGYTF.

This clone showed up just a few times. The chain couples TRBV2 to TRBJ1-5, with D perhaps TRBD1 (5 bases). The CDR3 totals 16 residues. V was clipped by 2 bases and J by 3 bases, with 14 bases between them. Per the germline V gene, CDR1 is SNHLY and CDR2 is FYNNEI. The CDR3, as DNA: TGTGCCAGCAGTGAACGAGGCCAGGGTTCCAATCAGCCCCAGCATTTT. It codes for CASSERGQGSNQPQHF.

The CDR3 is CASSLLGRDGYTF. For the CDR3, the DNA is TGTGCCAGCAGCCTCCTCGGGAGGGACGGCTACACCTTC. The gene calls are TRBV27 and TRBJ1-2; D may be TRBD1 (5 bases). The CDR3 spans 13 residues. CDR1 and CDR2 (germline): MNHEY, SMNVEV (reference sequence). Trimming took 6 bases from V and 8 from J, leaving 16 bases between them.

The CDR3 nucleotides read TGCGCCAGCAGCTCGGGACAGCTGAACACTGAAGCTTTCTTT. Amino acids: CASSSGQLNTEAFF. V gene TRBV5-1 combines with J gene TRBJ1-1, with 7 bases aligning to TRBD1. The length of the CDR3 is 14 residues. The V gene's germline CDR1 is SGHRS and CDR2 YFSETQ. Trimming removed 3 bases from V and 0 bases from J; junction bases left unmatched: 2.

V and J are TRBV6-9 and TRBJ1-4; D possibly corresponds to TRBD1 (5 bases). Germline V gene data show CDR1 as MNHGY and CDR2 as SVAAGI. The V gene lost 9 bases and the J gene lost 4 bases, with 12 bases spanning the gap. The CDR3 runs to 13 residues. The CDR3 here is CARLDKDNEKLFF. Written as DNA, the CDR3 is TGTGCCAGGCTGGACAAGGATAATGAAAAACTGTTTTTT.

V is TRBV7-8 and J is TRBJ1-2; D is undetermined. V lost 5 bases to trimming and J lost 1 base, with 8 bases between them. The germline V gene has CDR1 SGHVS and CDR2 FQNEAQ. The CDR3 sequence is 13 residues long. This CDR3 reads CASSLEGNYGYTF. In nucleotides, the CDR3 is TGTGCCAGCAGCCTTGAGGGTAACTATGGCTACACCTTC.

This chain uses TRBV3-1 (or the pseudogene TRBV3-2) with TRBJ1-5; D ambiguous. Trimming shortened V by 1 base and J by 10 bases, and 14 bases separated the two germline ends. The CDR3 loop spans 14 amino acids. Germline V gives CDR1 LGHDT, CDR2 YNNKEL (reference sequence). The CDR3 nucleotides are TGTGCCAGCAGCCAAGGGGCGACGGTAGGCCCCCAGCATTTT. Its translation is CASSQGATVGPQHF.

The rearrangement uses TRBV19 and TRBJ2-1, with a possible D match to TRBD2 (5 bases). CDR1 LNHDA and CDR2 SQIVND come from the germline V gene (reference sequence). Trimming took 5 bases from V and 2 from J, leaving 13 bases between them. The CDR3 is 15 amino acids. CDR3 region: CASSPIMRAYNEQFF. CDR3 nucleotides: TGTGCCAGTAGTCCAATTATGAGGGCCTACAATGAGCAGTTCTTC.